These 26 T cell receptor beta chains were all obtained from the same sample, sequenced in a study of cytomegalovirus exposure and HLA in healthy donors (dated by TCRdb to the late 2010s). Libraries were made using the immunoSEQ multiplex PCR assay. A mixture of 60 forward primers for TCR Vbeta segments and 13 reverse primers for TCR Jbeta segments was used in the multiplex PCR. Drawn from immuneACCESS, this table holds only the in-frame rearrangements with V and J called that TCRdb kept. Clones are partly lost; checked studies trace under half to an unresolved V gene and leave the rest unexplained. Counted in this sample were roughly 140,000 clones; roughly four fifths of them appeared once. The ten largest clones add up to approximately 1.4% of the sample. Sequencing was done on a sample of PBMCs. The receptors originated from a man between 18 and 35 years old in good health and CMV-seronegative.

The V call is TRBV7-9, the J call TRBJ2-1; maybe TRBD2 (6 bases). V lost 8 bases to trimming and J lost 7 bases, with 18 bases between them. The CDR3 runs to 14 residues. Germline CDR1 and CDR2: SEHNR and FQNEAQ (reference sequence). The CDR3 reads CASGAPRGRNEQFF. DNA for the CDR3: TGTGCCAGCGGCGCACCCCGGGGGAGGAATGAGCAGTTCTTC.

The chain uses TRBV2 and TRBJ2-5; possible D gene TRBD1, 6 bases. The J call may be incorrect, as the DNA end agrees better with TRBJ2-7. Germline CDR1 SNHLY, CDR2 FYNNEI. This CDR3 is built from 15 residues. The CDR3 sequence: CASSSKGEPYYEQYF. The CDR3 DNA reads as TGTGCCAGCAGTTCTAAGGGGGAGCCCTACTACGAGCAGTACTTC.

The chain employs TRBV29-1 and TRBJ2-1, with 10 bases matching TRBD2. This CDR3 spans 15 amino acids. Germline CDR1 SQVTM, CDR2 ANQGSEA. The V and J ends lost 8 bases and 10 bases, in that order; junction bases with no gene match: 17. The CDR3 region has the DNA TGCAGCCTTTGCCGGGGGACTAGCGATTGCCAGGAGCAGTTCTTC. Encoded protein: CSLCRGTSDCQEQFF.

This clone has just a few counts. The CDR3 protein is CASSFQLNQPQHF. CDR3 coding DNA: TGTGCCAGCAGCTTCCAACTCAATCAGCCCCAGCATTTT. The J gene is TRBJ1-5, the V gene TRBV11-2; D is undetermined. The CDR3 is 13 amino acids. Trimming took off 3 bases at V and 3 bases at J, with 6 bases between the two ends. Germline V CDR1 and CDR2: SGHAT, FQNNGV.

This chain uses TRBV28 with TRBJ2-5; D is ambiguous. Germline V gene sequence: CDR1 MDHEN, CDR2 SYDVKM. The CDR3 spans 14 residues. The ends were cut back, 4 bases at V and 1 base at J, with 10 bases in the middle. CDR3: CASSSLSIQETQYF. In DNA, the CDR3 is TGTGCCAGCAGTTCCCTTAGTATCCAAGAGACCCAGTACTTC. The full variable domain, rest sourced from reference TRBV28 and TRBJ2-5, is DVKVTQSSRYLVKRTGEKVFLECVQDMDHENMFWYRQDPGLGLRLIYFSYDVKMKEKGDIPEGYSVSREKKERFSLILESASTNQTSMYLCASSSLSIQETQYFGPGTRLLVL.

The chain combines TRBV19 with TRBJ2-6; D gene uncertain. The CDR3 sequence is 14 residues long. Trimming shortened V by 1 base and J by 2 bases, and 3 bases separated the two germline ends. The germline CDR1 and CDR2 sequences are LNHDA and SQIVND (reference sequence). CDR3 residues: CASSIGPGANVLTF. The CDR3 DNA reads TGTGCCAGTAGTATAGGGCCTGGGGCCAACGTCCTGACTTTC. The entire variable domain, with the rest obtained from reference TRBV19 and TRBJ2-6, is as follows: DGGITQSPKYLFRKEGQNVTLSCEQNLNHDAMYWYRQDPGQGLRLIYYSQIVNDFQKGDIAEGYSVSREKKESFPLTVTSAQKNPTAFYLCASSIGPGANVLTFGAGSRLTVL.

The CDR3 DNA sequence: TGTGCCAGCAGCTTCGCGGGACCCGAGGAGGAAAAACTGTTTTTT. Translation: CASSFAGPEEEKLFF. This sequence joins TRBV5-5 and TRBJ1-4; perhaps TRBD1 as D (5 bases). The ends were cut back, 2 bases at V and 8 bases at J, with 16 bases in the middle. The V gene's germline CDR1 is SGHKS and CDR2 YYEKEE (reference sequence). The CDR3 is made up of 15 amino acids.

CDR3 coding DNA: TGTGCCAGCAGCCCTACCGGGACAGTTCAAGAGACCCAGTACTTC. Its translation is CASSPTGTVQETQYF. The V gene is TRBV7-9, the J gene TRBJ2-5, with 7 bases that match TRBD1. The CDR3 has 15 residues. CDR1 SEHNR and CDR2 FQNEAQ come from the germline V gene (reference sequence). After removal of 5 bases from V and 2 bases from J, the junction contained 8 bases not matched to a gene.

The rearrangement uses TRBV7-8 and TRBJ1-1, with 9 bases lining up with TRBD1. V lost 5 bases to trimming and J lost 5 bases; unmatched junction nucleotides: 6. The V gene's germline CDR1 is SGHVS and CDR2 FQNEAQ. There are 14 residues in the CDR3. The CDR3 loop is CASSQGQGGTEAFF. CDR3 sequence (DNA): TGTGCCAGCAGCCAGGGACAGGGAGGGACTGAAGCTTTCTTT.

J is TRBJ1-1 and V is TRBV28; unclear D gene. The CDR3 is made up of 10 amino acids. V lost 3 bases to trimming and J lost 7 bases, with 3 bases between them. Germline V gene lookup returns CDR1 MDHEN and CDR2 SYDVKM. As DNA, the CDR3 is TGTGCCAGCAGTTTTCGTGAAGCTTTCTTT. It translates to CASSFREAFF.

CDR3 loop: CASSYREGEKLFF. The CDR3 DNA follows: TGTGCCAGCAGTTACAGGGAGGGCGAAAAACTGTTTTTT. V gene TRBV6-6 combines with J gene TRBJ1-4; D unclear. The CDR3 loop spans 13 amino acids. CDR1 is MNHNY and CDR2 is SVGAGI in the germline V gene (reference sequence). Trimming left V 2 bases short and J 8 bases short, with 9 bases between.

The chain links TRBV30 to TRBJ2-1, with 11 positions matching TRBD2. Germline V lookup: CDR1 GTSNPN, CDR2 SVGIG (reference sequence). V lost 1 base and J lost 8; bases outside the gene matches: 7. This CDR3 comprises 15 residues. CDR3 protein: CAWSGTSGSSHEQFF. The CDR3 DNA is TGTGCCTGGAGTGGCACTAGCGGGAGTAGTCATGAGCAGTTCTTC.

V and J are TRBV6-6 and TRBJ2-1; 10 bases fit TRBD2. The CDR3 length is 15 residues. Germline loops: CDR1 MNHNY, CDR2 SVGAGI (reference sequence). V lost 7 bases, J lost 3 bases, and 6 bases stayed unmatched. The chain's CDR3 is CASTSGRDFYNEQFF. CDR3 nucleotides: TGTGCCAGCACTAGCGGGAGAGATTTCTACAATGAGCAGTTCTTC.

The chain carries TRBV10-2 and TRBJ1-4, with 7 bases lining up with TRBD1. Germline V gives CDR1 WSHSY, CDR2 SAAADI. The J segment lost 8 bases and the V segment lost 0 bases, leaving 3 bases of the junction unmatched. The CDR3 extends over 14 amino acids. The CDR3 DNA reads as TGCGCCAGCAGTGAGTCAGGGGGCTACGAAAAACTGTTTTTT. This encodes CASSESGGYEKLFF.

The rearrangement joins TRBV5-1 to TRBJ2-7; 10 bases are a match to TRBD2. J gave up 1 base and V 2 bases, and 6 bases lay outside the gene matches. The germline V gene has CDR1 SGHRS and CDR2 YFSETQ. This CDR3 spans 16 amino acids. The CDR3 loop is CASSLTGTSESYEQYF. The CDR3 nucleotides are TGCGCCAGCAGCTTAACCGGGACTAGCGAATCCTACGAGCAGTACTTC.

This clone was counted a few times. The V call is TRBV19, the J call TRBJ1-1, with no clear D. Germline V gene sequence: CDR1 LNHDA, CDR2 SQIVND (reference sequence). The V and J ends lost 4 bases and 2 bases respectively, with 8 bases between them. The CDR3 sequence is 13 residues long. CDR3 sequence (DNA): TGTGCCAGTAGTAAGACACTCAACACTGAAGCTTTCTTT. This codes for CASSKTLNTEAFF. Variable domain in full (rest from reference TRBV19 and TRBJ1-1): DGGITQSPKYLFRKEGQNVTLSCEQNLNHDAMYWYRQDPGQGLRLIYYSQIVNDFQKGDIAEGYSVSREKKESFPLTVTSAQKNPTAFYLCASSKTLNTEAFFGQGTRLTVV.

The V gene is TRBV5-5, the J gene TRBJ1-2; D may be TRBD1 (6 bases). The CDR3 has 13 residues. Looked up from germline, CDR1 is SGHKS and CDR2 is YYEKEE (reference sequence). V lost 4 bases and J lost 1, with 8 bases in between. The CDR3 is CASSVDSNYGYTF. The CDR3 nucleotides read TGTGCCAGCAGCGTGGACAGTAACTATGGCTACACCTTC.

The rearrangement joins TRBV11-2 to TRBJ2-5; 8 bases map to TRBD1. The J call may be wrong; the DNA end is better matched by TRBJ2-7. The CDR3 sequence is 14 residues long. Per germline, CDR1 SGHAT and CDR2 FQNNGV. CDR3 residues: CASSRGQVGYEQYF. DNA of the CDR3: TGTGCCAGCAGCAGGGGACAGGTCGGCTACGAGCAGTACTTC.

This chain joins TRBV5-1 and TRBJ1-2, with D perhaps TRBD1 (5 bases). This CDR3 comprises 13 residues. The V gene lost 0 bases and the J gene lost 6 bases, with 9 bases spanning the gap. Germline V lookup: CDR1 SGHRS, CDR2 YFSETQ. The CDR3 DNA reads as TGCGCCAGCAGCTTGGGGGCAGGGAATGGCTACACCTTC. It is translated as CASSLGAGNGYTF.

This clone was detected only once. V usage is TRBV28 and J usage is TRBJ2-3; D unresolved. The V gene lost 5 bases and the J gene lost 6 bases, with 12 bases spanning the gap. This CDR3 region has 13 residues. Per the germline V gene, CDR1 is MDHEN and CDR2 is SYDVKM. CDR3 region: CASSVTPLDTQYF. The CDR3 region has the DNA TGTGCCAGCAGTGTCACTCCCCTGGATACGCAGTATTTT.

This chain uses TRBV5-1 with TRBJ1-2; TRBD1 might be the D (5 bases). The V gene's germline CDR1 is SGHRS and CDR2 YFSETQ. V was clipped by 6 bases and J by 1 base, with 13 bases between them. The CDR3 consists of 14 residues. CDR3 protein: CASNPAGDNYGYTF. Here the CDR3 DNA reads TGCGCCAGCAACCCCGCGGGGGATAACTATGGCTACACCTTC.

This clone was detected only a few times. The chain's CDR3 is CASSLGLAGRDEQFF. CDR3 nucleotide sequence: TGTGCCAGCAGCTTAGGACTAGCGGGTCGGGATGAGCAGTTCTTC. The J gene is TRBJ2-1, the V gene TRBV7-2, with 10 bases lining up with TRBD2. Germline CDR1 is SGHTA and CDR2 is FQGNSA. This CDR3 region has 15 residues. J gave up 8 bases and V 1 base, and 5 bases lay outside the gene matches.

The chain has TRBV28 and TRBJ2-7, with 7 bases that match TRBD1. This CDR3 spans 12 amino acids. V was clipped by 6 bases and J by 4 bases; unmatched bases: 3. Per the germline V gene, CDR1 is MDHEN and CDR2 is SYDVKM. The CDR3 DNA follows: TGTGCCAGCAGCAAACAGGGGTACGAGCAGTACTTC. It translates to CASSKQGYEQYF.

The V gene is TRBV7-9, the J gene TRBJ2-7, with D possibly TRBD1 on 5 matching bases. The CDR3 is 13 residues long. Looked up from germline, CDR1 is SEHNR and CDR2 is FQNEAQ (reference sequence). Trimming cost V 5 bases and J 2 bases, with 10 bases left between them. The chain's CDR3 is CASSIQGTYEQYF. The CDR3 bases are TGTGCCAGCAGCATTCAGGGTACCTACGAGCAGTACTTC.

The V and J genes are TRBV7-2 and TRBJ2-7, with 10 bases fitting TRBD1. Germline V CDR1 and CDR2: SGHTA, FQGNSA. There are 14 residues in the CDR3. V was pared by 4 bases and J by 5 bases, with 5 bases of the junction left unmatched. CDR3 bases: TGTGCCAGCAGCTCCACCGGGACAGGGGACGAGCAGTACTTC. Encoded protein: CASSSTGTGDEQYF.

V usage is TRBV5-6 and J usage is TRBJ2-5, with 9 bases aligning to TRBD1. The DNA end favors TRBJ2-7, so the J call may be wrong. Germline V gene lookup returns CDR1 SGHDT and CDR2 YYEEEE. This CDR3 region has 14 residues. CDR3 in amino acids: CASSFPGTGYEQYF. CDR3 in DNA: TGTGCCAGCAGCTTCCCCGGGACAGGGTACGAGCAGTACTTC.